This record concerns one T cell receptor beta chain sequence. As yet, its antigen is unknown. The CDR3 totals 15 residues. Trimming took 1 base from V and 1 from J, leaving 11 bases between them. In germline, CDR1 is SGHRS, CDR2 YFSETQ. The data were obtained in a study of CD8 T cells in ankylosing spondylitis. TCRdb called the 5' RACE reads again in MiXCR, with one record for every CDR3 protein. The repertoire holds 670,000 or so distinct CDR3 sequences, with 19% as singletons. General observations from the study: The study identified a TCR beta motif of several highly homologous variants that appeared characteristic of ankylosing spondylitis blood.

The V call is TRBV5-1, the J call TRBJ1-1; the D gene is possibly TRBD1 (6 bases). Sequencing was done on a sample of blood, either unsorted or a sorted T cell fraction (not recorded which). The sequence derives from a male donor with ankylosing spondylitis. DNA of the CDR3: TGCGCCAGCAGCTTGTATCCGGACAGGAACACTGAAGCTTTCTTT. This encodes CASSLYPDRNTEAFF.